This passage covers 21 T cell receptor beta chains from one sample sequenced in a study of blood T cell repertoires in COVID-19. Generated by immunoSEQ multiplex PCR, the TCRdb table keeps only in-frame clones and is missing some. The sample holds around 80,000 clones; under 85% are singletons and the top ten take about 9%. Input material: peripheral blood. The receptors here all came from a human donor in a cohort sampled during active COVID-19.

The V call is TRBV6-5, the J call TRBJ2-5; the D gene is possibly TRBD2 (7 bases). Germline CDR1 MNHEY, CDR2 SVGAGI. The V and J ends lost 7 bases and 9 bases respectively, with 21 bases between them. This CDR3 contains 14 residues. The CDR3 spells CASIHGGGPSPQYF. CDR3 nucleotides: TGTGCCAGCATTCATGGGGGGGGGCCAAGTCCCCAGTACTTC.

J is TRBJ2-3 and V is TRBV11-1; D is possibly TRBD1 (5 bases). This CDR3 region has 16 residues. V lost 5 bases, J lost 2 bases, and 17 bases lay in between. CDR1 is SGHAT and CDR2 is FQDESV in the germline V gene (reference sequence). The CDR3 loop reads CASSPYQGRPTDTQYF. CDR3 coding DNA: TGTGCCAGCAGCCCCTATCAGGGCAGACCCACAGATACGCAGTATTTT.

In DNA form, the CDR3 reads TGTGCCAGCCGGGATCAGGGGACTATGAATGAAAAACTGTTTTTT. This codes for CASRDQGTMNEKLFF. The chain joins TRBV2 to TRBJ1-4; a weak D match, TRBD1 (6 bases). The CDR3 consists of 15 residues. V was trimmed by 8 bases and J by 5 bases, leaving 18 bases between them. Germline V lookup: CDR1 SNHLY, CDR2 FYNNEI.

This sequence joins TRBV28 and TRBJ1-4; TRBD1 aligns across 9 bases. The CDR3 spans 14 residues. In germline, CDR1 is MDHEN, CDR2 SYDVKM. V trimming: 8 bases; J trimming: 7 bases; junction bases outside the gene matches: 8. The CDR3 DNA follows: TGTGCCAGCCTAACGACAGGGGGGAGTGAAAAACTGTTTTTT. Translating it yields CASLTTGGSEKLFF.

Here the CDR3 DNA reads TGCGCCAGCAGCGTTGGGACAGACGCTCGGTACGAGCAGTACTTC. It is translated as CASSVGTDARYEQYF. The chain combines TRBV5-1 with TRBJ2-7; TRBD1 aligns across 7 bases. Germline V gene lookup returns CDR1 SGHRS and CDR2 YFSETQ. The V segment lost 4 bases and the J segment 4 bases; nucleotides outside the gene matches: 11. The CDR3 has 15 amino acids.

This clone was counted ten times or more. Other nucleotide sequences from this sample produce the same CDR3. The chain employs TRBV7-8 and TRBJ1-2; TRBD1 matches at 7 bases. Losses at the gene ends were 1 base for V and 7 bases for J; bases not matched to a gene: 0. CDR3 size: 12 residues. Germline V lookup: CDR1 SGHVS, CDR2 FQNEAQ. The CDR3 loop reads CASSLGQGGYTF. As DNA, the CDR3 is TGTGCCAGCAGCTTAGGACAGGGTGGCTACACCTTC.

This clone showed up just a few times. Distinct nucleotide sequences in the sample also encode this CDR3. J is TRBJ2-2 and V is TRBV2; the match to TRBD1 covers 7 bases. CDR3 length equals 15 residues. Trimming removed 6 bases from V and 1 base from J; junction bases left unmatched: 5. CDR1 is SNHLY and CDR2 is FYNNEI in the germline V gene. The CDR3 coding sequence is TGTGCCAGCAGGGCCGGGACAGTGAACACCGGGGAGCTGTTTTTT. This sequence encodes CASRAGTVNTGELFF.

This clone was seen only a few times. The rearrangement uses TRBV5-4 and TRBJ1-6; D unresolved. This CDR3 has 17 residues. V was pared by 0 bases and J by 7 bases, with 17 bases between. Germline CDR1 and CDR2: SGHNT and YYREEE (reference sequence). CDR3 loop: CASSLDPWAVPNSPLHF. For the CDR3, the DNA is TGTGCCAGCAGCTTGGACCCTTGGGCAGTTCCGAATTCACCCCTCCACTTT.

This chain links TRBV5-1 with TRBJ1-6, with TRBD1 matching 9 bases. Germline assignment: CDR1 SGHRS and CDR2 YFSETQ. The CDR3 runs to 15 residues. Trimming cost V 5 bases and J 10 bases; bases outside gene matches: 10. In nucleotides, the CDR3 is TGCGCCAGCAGATCCCCCGGGACAGGGAACTCACCCCTCCACTTT. Encoded protein: CASRSPGTGNSPLHF. Full variable domain (missing parts from reference TRBV5-1 and TRBJ1-6): KAGVTQTPRYLIKTRGQQVTLSCSPISGHRSVSWYQQTPGQGLQFLFEYFSETQRNKGNFPGRFSGRQFSNSRSEMNVSTLELGDSALYLCASRSPGTGNSPLHFGNGTRLTVT.

V is TRBV14 and J is TRBJ2-1; D call uncertain. Germline V gene lookup returns CDR1 SGHDN and CDR2 FVKESK. The ends were cut back, 0 bases at V and 0 bases at J, with 6 bases in the middle. The CDR3 extends over 15 amino acids. CDR3: CASSQDRGSYNEQFF. In DNA, the CDR3 is TGTGCCAGCAGCCAAGATCGCGGCTCCTACAATGAGCAGTTCTTC.

The chain joins TRBV5-1 to TRBJ1-1; 10 bases are shared with TRBD1. Germline V gene data show CDR1 as SGHRS and CDR2 as YFSETQ. CDR3 length: 17 residues. The V and J ends lost 10 bases and 2 bases, in that order; junction bases with no gene match: 17. CDR3 amino acids: CACRLSGTGVSNTEAFF. Written as DNA, the CDR3 is TGCGCCTGCCGTCTCTCCGGGACAGGGGTATCTAACACTGAAGCTTTCTTT.

This chain links TRBV7-9 with TRBJ1-2; possible D gene TRBD1, 6 bases. The CDR3 is 16 amino acids. Trimming removed 5 bases from V and 5 bases from J, with 21 bases in between. The germline V gene has CDR1 SEHNR and CDR2 FQNEAQ (reference sequence). The CDR3 sequence is CASSHPGQSRIYGYTF. The CDR3, as DNA: TGTGCCAGCAGCCACCCTGGACAGTCTAGGATTTATGGCTACACCTTC. The variable domain in full, with the rest retrieved from reference TRBV7-9 and TRBJ1-2, is DTGVSQNPRHKITKRGQNVTFRCDPISEHNRLYWYRQTLGQGPEFLTYFQNEAQLEKSRLLSDRFSAERPKGSFSTLEIQRTEQGDSAMYLCASSHPGQSRIYGYTFGSGTRLTVV.

This chain connects TRBV29-1 to TRBJ2-3; 8 bases line up with TRBD1. The V gene end was trimmed by 4 bases and the J gene end by 2 bases; junction bases not matched to a gene: 11. This CDR3 region has 16 residues. The germline V gene has CDR1 SQVTM and CDR2 ANQGSEA. The chain's CDR3 is CSVGGLRDRFTDTQYF. In DNA form, the CDR3 reads TGCAGCGTTGGGGGCCTAAGGGACAGGTTCACAGATACGCAGTATTTT.

This chain uses TRBV5-1 with TRBJ2-3; TRBD1 might be the D (5 bases). This CDR3 contains 15 residues. The germline CDR1 and CDR2 sequences are SGHRS and YFSETQ. V lost 5 bases and J 4 bases, leaving 17 bases between the germline ends. The CDR3 loop reads CASSGAGFGADTQYF. CDR3 in DNA: TGCGCCAGCAGTGGGGCAGGATTTGGCGCAGATACGCAGTATTTT.

The chain combines TRBV19 with TRBJ2-5; 7 nucleotides match TRBD2. V lost 1 base and J lost 4; bases outside the gene matches: 0. Germline-derived CDR1 and CDR2 are LNHDA and SQIVND (reference sequence). The CDR3 covers 13 residues. DNA for the CDR3: TGTGCCAGTAGTATAGGGGGGGGAGAGACCCAGTACTTC. Protein product: CASSIGGGETQYF.

J is TRBJ1-3 and V is TRBV27, with D uncertain. Trimming took off 2 bases at V and 0 bases at J, with 5 bases between the two ends. CDR1 is MNHEY, CDR2 SMNVEV, per germline (reference sequence). The CDR3 totals 14 residues. CDR3: CASSLRGSGNTIYF. The CDR3 coding sequence is TGTGCCAGCAGTTTAAGAGGCTCTGGAAACACCATATATTTT.

This clone was recorded a few times. This sequence joins TRBV7-2 and TRBJ2-3; D remains unclear. V shed 5 bases and J shed 7 bases, with 22 bases lying between them. This CDR3 has 16 amino acids. Per the germline V gene, CDR1 is SGHTA and CDR2 is FQGNSA. The CDR3 bases are TGTGCCAGCAGCCCCCCCTACCCCACTGATCCTAATACGCAGTATTTT. This sequence encodes CASSPPYPTDPNTQYF.

This clone was detected only once. This chain's CDR3 is CAWSVAQAQPQHF. In DNA form, the CDR3 reads TGTGCCTGGAGTGTAGCCCAGGCTCAGCCCCAGCATTTT. This chain joins TRBV30 and TRBJ1-5, with D hard to call. Germline V gives CDR1 GTSNPN, CDR2 SVGIG (reference sequence). CDR3 length equals 13 residues. The V gene lost 0 bases and the J gene lost 6 bases, with 9 bases spanning the gap.

This clone was seen just once. CDR3 coding DNA: TGTGCCAGTAGTTCGAACAGGGACGAGCAGTACTTC. Encoded protein: CASSSNRDEQYF. The gene calls are TRBV19 and TRBJ2-7, with D possibly being TRBD1 (6 bases). V was shortened by 5 bases and J by 5 bases, with 10 bases between the two germline ends. Germline CDR1 and CDR2: LNHDA and SQIVND (reference sequence). There are 12 residues in the CDR3. The full variable domain, its missing parts supplied by reference TRBV19 and TRBJ2-7, is DGGITQSPKYLFRKEGQNVTLSCEQNLNHDAMYWYRQDPGQGLRLIYYSQIVNDFQKGDIAEGYSVSREKKESFPLTVTSAQKNPTAFYLCASSSNRDEQYFGPGTRLTVT.

On this clone itself: Since no conserved phenylalanine or tryptophan closes the CDR3, a read error is the likely cause. No DNA is shown, since the ends of the CDR3 on it are uncertain; the CDR3 is the one TCRdb lists. The CDR3 spells CASSKAGDI. The chain couples TRBV21-1 to TRBJ2-7; TRBD2 is taken as the D call from the table, unchecked against the DNA. TRBV21-1 is a documented pseudogene. The CDR3 sequence runs 9 residues, both termini included.

This clone is deemed medium-sized. The genes are TRBV29-1 and TRBJ1-5, with a possible D match to TRBD1 (6 bases). The CDR3 sequence is 10 residues long. Germline V gene lookup returns CDR1 SQVTM and CDR2 ANQGSEA. V was trimmed by 7 bases and J by 6 bases, leaving 7 bases between them. The CDR3 reads CSARGQPQHF. In DNA form, the CDR3 reads TGCAGCGCCAGGGGTCAGCCCCAGCATTTT.